The 16 T cell receptor beta chains presented below share a single source sample, sequenced in a study of T cells in Graves' hyperthyroidism and ophthalmopathy. RNA transcripts provided the source from which TCR beta CDR3 regions were amplified. TCR CDR3 regions were first amplified by RT-PCR with HTBI primers. TCRdb fed the multiplex PCR reads into MiXCR, producing one record per CDR3 protein. The profile shows about 640,000 distinct CDR3 sequences, approximately 14% of them singletons. Sequenced input: blood. The receptors come from a woman between 45 and 65 years old with Graves' ophthalmopathy.

The rearrangement uses TRBV28 and TRBJ2-2; no definite D call. V was shortened by 5 bases and J by 9 bases, with 10 bases between the two germline ends. CDR1 is MDHEN and CDR2 is SYDVKM in the germline V gene. The length of the CDR3 is 12 residues. The CDR3 DNA sequence: TGTGCCAGCAGTATGGGTGGGAGGGAGCTGTTTTTT. It translates to CASSMGGRELFF.

The V and J genes are TRBV20-1 and TRBJ2-1; D call uncertain. Trimming took 5 bases from V and 6 from J, leaving 14 bases between them. The CDR3 runs to 13 residues. Per germline, CDR1 DFQATT and CDR2 SNEGSKA (reference sequence). The CDR3 bases are TGCAGTGCTCCCCGGGTGGGCCTCAATGAGCAGTTCTTC. It translates to CSAPRVGLNEQFF.

Many counts were recorded for this clonotype. The CDR3 bases are TGTGCCAGCAGCTTTTCACCGCGGGAGGTTGCAGAGACCCAGTACTTC. Translation: CASSFSPREVAETQYF. This chain joins TRBV7-9 and TRBJ2-5; 8 bases are a match to TRBD2. This CDR3 spans 16 amino acids. The V and J ends lost 3 bases and 4 bases, in that order; junction bases with no gene match: 10. CDR1 is SEHNR and CDR2 is FQNEAQ in the germline V gene (reference sequence).

This clonotype was counted many times. This CDR3 reads CSARAGTGSFMNTEAFF. Written as DNA, the CDR3 is TGCAGTGCTAGAGCCGGGACAGGTTCTTTTATGAACACTGAAGCTTTCTTT. The chain joins TRBV20-1 to TRBJ1-1; TRBD1 matches at 8 bases. The V and J ends lost 1 base and 0 bases, in that order; junction bases with no gene match: 10. Germline V gene sequence: CDR1 DFQATT, CDR2 SNEGSKA (reference sequence). This CDR3 contains 17 residues.

The rearrangement joins TRBV20-1 to TRBJ2-1; 13 nucleotides line up with TRBD2. V gave up 6 bases and J gave up 6 bases; unmatched junction bases: 11. This CDR3 is 16 amino acids long. Germline assignment: CDR1 DFQATT and CDR2 SNEGSKA (reference sequence). CDR3 sequence reads: CSASGLAGEVGNEQFF. CDR3 bases: TGCAGTGCCAGTGGACTAGCGGGAGAAGTGGGCAATGAGCAGTTCTTC.

The chain is built from TRBV4-2 and TRBJ1-1, with D hard to call. Trimming cost V 1 base and J 0 bases, with 6 bases left between them. Germline V CDR1 and CDR2: LGHNA, YNFKEQ. CDR3 size: 14 residues. This CDR3 reads CASSQGSMNTEAFF. The CDR3 DNA reads as TGTGCCAGCAGCCAAGGGTCGATGAACACTGAAGCTTTCTTT.

V and J are TRBV4-1 and TRBJ2-1, with 8 bases fitting TRBD1. Germline V CDR1 and CDR2: MGHRA, YSYEKL. V lost 7 bases and J lost 2; bases outside the gene matches: 7. The CDR3 is 15 residues long. The CDR3 loop reads CASTLETGAYNEQFF. The CDR3 coding sequence is TGCGCCAGCACCTTGGAGACAGGGGCCTACAATGAGCAGTTCTTC.

The sample holds one count of this clonotype. Its ends do not fully match the called genes, so a read error is possible. The chain recombines TRBV12-3 or TRBV12-4 with TRBJ2-7; 10 nucleotides align to TRBD1. The CDR3 runs 14 residues. The CDR3 loop is CASTMTGGIYEQCF. The CDR3 coding sequence is TGTGCCAGCACCATGACAGGGGGCATCTACGAGCAGTGCTTC.

This clonotype was seen repeatedly, ten times or more. V gene TRBV27 combines with J gene TRBJ1-2; TRBD1 aligns across 10 bases. V trimming: 3 bases; J trimming: 7 bases; junction bases outside the gene matches: 11. Germline V lookup: CDR1 MNHEY, CDR2 SMNVEV (reference sequence). The CDR3 has 16 residues. CDR3 sequence: CASSFNTDRGLAGYTF. The CDR3 DNA is TGTGCCAGCAGTTTCAATACTGACAGGGGGCTCGCTGGCTACACCTTC.

The rearrangement joins TRBV6-2 or TRBV6-3 to TRBJ1-2; 12 bases line up with TRBD1. Germline trimming cut 6 bases from V and 8 bases from J; bases unmatched to any gene: 7. The CDR3 extends over 14 amino acids. Per germline, CDR1 MNHEY and CDR2 SVGEGT. The DNA of the CDR3 is TGTGCCAGCAGCTCCCGGGACAGGGGGCCCGGCTACACCTTC. This encodes CASSSRDRGPGYTF.

This clonotype was found many times. The CDR3, as DNA: TGTGCCAGCAGCTTAAGTAGACTAGCGGGGTACAATGAGCAGTTCTTC. This gives the protein CASSLSRLAGYNEQFF. The rearrangement links TRBV7-3 to TRBJ2-1, with 11 bases matching TRBD2. CDR1 SGHTA and CDR2 FQGTGA come from the germline V gene. There are 16 residues in the CDR3. J was trimmed by 4 bases and V by 1 base; bases with no gene match: 3.

The chain carries TRBV7-2 and TRBJ2-2, with D tentatively TRBD1 or TRBD2 (5 bases each). Germline V CDR1 and CDR2: SGHTA, FQGNSA. V lost 6 bases, J lost 4 bases, and 15 bases lay in between. CDR3 length: 15 amino acids. This CDR3 is CASSLLGDGTGELFF. The CDR3 coding sequence is TGTGCCAGCAGTTTGCTTGGGGACGGCACCGGGGAGCTGTTTTTT.

This clonotype was counted ten times or more. The chain recombines TRBV29-1 with TRBJ2-5, with unresolved D. The CDR3 is made up of 12 amino acids. V was pared by 5 bases and J by 5 bases, with 12 bases between. Germline CDR1 reads SQVTM; CDR2 reads ANQGSEA. In DNA, the CDR3 is TGCAGCGTTCTTAGTGCGGACGAGACCCAGTACTTC. It yields the protein CSVLSADETQYF. The full variable domain, in which reference TRBV29-1 and TRBJ2-5 provide the parts outside the CDR3, is SAVISQKPSRDICQRGTSLTIQCQVDSQVTMMFWYRQQPGQSLTLIATANQGSEATYESGFVIDKFPISRPNLTFSTLTVSNMSPEDSSIYLCSVLSADETQYFGPGTRLLVL.

Ten or more counts support this clonotype. The chain has TRBV10-3 and TRBJ2-1; 10 nucleotides line up with TRBD2. Germline CDR1 is ENHRY and CDR2 is SYGVKD. V gave up 2 bases and J gave up 9 bases; unmatched junction bases: 7. The CDR3 is 15 residues long. The CDR3 region is CAISERLAGDGEQFF. The DNA for the CDR3 is TGTGCCATCAGTGAGCGGCTAGCGGGAGACGGTGAGCAGTTCTTC.

This clonotype was observed at least ten times. The chain is built from TRBV19 and TRBJ1-1; D gene uncertain. This CDR3 is built from 13 residues. Germline-derived CDR1 and CDR2 are LNHDA and SQIVND (reference sequence). V shed 7 bases and J shed 2 bases, with 11 bases lying between them. CDR3 bases: TGTGCCAGTAAGGAGACACTAAACACTGAAGCTTTCTTT. Amino acids: CASKETLNTEAFF.

The table lists this clonotype with many counts. V and J are TRBV13 and TRBJ2-2; D not certain. The V and J ends lost 0 bases and 2 bases respectively, with 7 bases between them. The length of the CDR3 is 15 residues. Germline V CDR1 and CDR2: PRHDT, FYEKMQ (reference sequence). In DNA form, the CDR3 reads TGTGCCAGCAGCTTAGGCCGCCGTAACACCGGGGAGCTGTTTTTT. It codes for CASSLGRRNTGELFF.